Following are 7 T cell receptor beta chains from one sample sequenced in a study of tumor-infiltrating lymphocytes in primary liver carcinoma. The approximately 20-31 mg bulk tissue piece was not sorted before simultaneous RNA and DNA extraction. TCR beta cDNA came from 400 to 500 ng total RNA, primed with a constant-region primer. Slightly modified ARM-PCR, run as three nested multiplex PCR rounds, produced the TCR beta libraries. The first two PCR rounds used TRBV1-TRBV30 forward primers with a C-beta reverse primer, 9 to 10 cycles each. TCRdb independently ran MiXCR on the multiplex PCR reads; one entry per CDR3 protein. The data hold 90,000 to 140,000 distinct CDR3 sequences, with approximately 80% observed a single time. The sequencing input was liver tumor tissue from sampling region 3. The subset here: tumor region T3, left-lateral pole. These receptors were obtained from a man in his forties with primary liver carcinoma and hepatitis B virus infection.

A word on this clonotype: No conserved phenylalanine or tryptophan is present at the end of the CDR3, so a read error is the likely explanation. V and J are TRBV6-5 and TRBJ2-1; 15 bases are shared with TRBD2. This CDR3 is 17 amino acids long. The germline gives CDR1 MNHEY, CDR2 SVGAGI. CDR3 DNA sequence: TGTACCAGCAGTTACTTTCCGGGACTAGCGGGAGGAGGTGAGCAGTTCCTC. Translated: CTSSYFPGLAGGGEQFL.

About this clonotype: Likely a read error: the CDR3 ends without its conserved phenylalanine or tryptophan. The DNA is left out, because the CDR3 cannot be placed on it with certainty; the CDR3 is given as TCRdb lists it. The CDR3 region is CAISGGQGAPKDYEHYS. The rearrangement links TRBV10-3 to TRBJ2-7; TRBD1, as called in the table, went unchecked against the DNA. Termini included, the CDR3 measures 17 amino acids. Germline lookup yields CDR1 ENHRY and CDR2 SYGVKD.

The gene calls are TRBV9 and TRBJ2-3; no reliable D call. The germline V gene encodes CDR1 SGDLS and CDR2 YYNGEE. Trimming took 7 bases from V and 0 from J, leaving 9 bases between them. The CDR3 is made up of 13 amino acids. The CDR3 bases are TGTGCCAGCTGTGATACTAGCACAGATACGCAGTATTTT. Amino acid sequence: CASCDTSTDTQYF.

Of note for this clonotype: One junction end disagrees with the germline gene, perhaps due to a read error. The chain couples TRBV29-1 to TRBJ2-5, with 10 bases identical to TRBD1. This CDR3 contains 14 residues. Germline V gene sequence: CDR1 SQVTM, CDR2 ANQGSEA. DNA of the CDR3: TGTAGCGATACTTCCGGGACAGGGGAAGAGACCCAGTACTTC. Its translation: CSDTSGTGEETQYF.

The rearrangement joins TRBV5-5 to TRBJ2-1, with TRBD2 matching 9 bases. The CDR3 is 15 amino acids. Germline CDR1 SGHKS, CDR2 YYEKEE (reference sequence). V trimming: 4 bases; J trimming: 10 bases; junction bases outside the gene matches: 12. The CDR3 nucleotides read TGTGCCAGCAGCGGGGGAGTAGCGGGGGAAAACGAGCAGTTCTTC. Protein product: CASSGGVAGENEQFF.

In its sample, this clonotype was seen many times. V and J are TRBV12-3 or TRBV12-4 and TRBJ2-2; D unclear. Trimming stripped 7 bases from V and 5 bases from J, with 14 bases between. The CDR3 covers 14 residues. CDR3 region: CASNARIGTGELFF. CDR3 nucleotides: TGTGCCAGCAATGCTCGAATAGGGACCGGGGAGCTGTTTTTT.

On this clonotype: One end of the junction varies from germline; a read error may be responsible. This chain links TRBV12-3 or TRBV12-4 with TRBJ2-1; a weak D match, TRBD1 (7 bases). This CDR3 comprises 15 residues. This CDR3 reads CASRGAGGTYNEQFF. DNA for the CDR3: TGTGCCAGCAGGGGGGCAGGGGGGACCTACAACGAGCAGTTCTTC.